The sequence of this TCR beta chain was determined in a study of regulatory T cells in long-lasting Graves disease. The CDR3 loop spans 18 amino acids. In germline, CDR1 is LNHDA, CDR2 SQIVND (reference sequence). The V and J ends lost 3 bases and 0 bases, in that order; junction bases with no gene match: 7. As for time point: newly diagnosed GD, antithyroid drugs for less than 3 months. Researchers made the TCR library from RNA that was extracted from PBMCs. Broader study findings: Persistent disease samples used TRBV28, TRBJ1-2 and TRBJ2-5 preferentially.

In the case of this clonotype: Its antigen is as yet unknown.

CDR3 regions were amplified by Arm-PCR using iRepertoire HTBI primers to build TCR beta libraries. TCRdb re-analysed the multiplex PCR reads in MiXCR, keeping a single row per CDR3 protein. The sample yields 400,000 to 500,000 distinct CDR3 sequences, about a sixth seen once. These same data were also listed under a study on T cells in Graves' hyperthyroidism and ophthalmopathy.

This TCR was sampled from a young woman with Graves disease. The sample here was peripheral blood mononuclear cells (PBMCs), taken at new diagnosis, from a patient treated with antithyroid drugs. V and J are TRBV19 and TRBJ2-6, with TRBD2 matching 8 bases. The CDR3 here is CASSMLAGLTSGANVLTF. CDR3 bases: TGTGCCAGTAGTATGCTAGCGGGCTTGACCTCTGGGGCCAACGTCCTGACTTTC.